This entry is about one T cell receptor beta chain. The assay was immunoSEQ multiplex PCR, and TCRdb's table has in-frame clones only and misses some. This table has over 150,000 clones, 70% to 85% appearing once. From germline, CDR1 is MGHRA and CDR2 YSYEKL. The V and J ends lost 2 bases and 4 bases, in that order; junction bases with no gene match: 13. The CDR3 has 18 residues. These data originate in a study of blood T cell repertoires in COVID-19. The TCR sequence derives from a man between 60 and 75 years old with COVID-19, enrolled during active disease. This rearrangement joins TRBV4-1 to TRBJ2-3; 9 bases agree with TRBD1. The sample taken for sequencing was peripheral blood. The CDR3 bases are TGCGCCAGCAGCCAAACCGGGACAGGGAAGTCGAGGGCAGATACGCAGTATTTT. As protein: CASSQTGTGKSRADTQYF.